The 5 T cell receptor beta chains listed next were all sequenced from one sample in a study of control samples from healthy donors and cancer patients (TCRdb year 2020). The library was built by means of the immunoSEQ multiplex PCR assay. Drawn from immuneACCESS, this table holds only the in-frame rearrangements with V and J called that TCRdb kept. Clones are partly lost; checked studies trace under half to an unresolved V gene and leave the rest unexplained. A total of some 120,000 clones appear in this sample, more than 70% of them only once. The top ten constitute about 2.5% of the sample. The sample taken for sequencing was blood. These receptors were taken from a woman between 70 and 85 years old in good health.

V usage is TRBV6-5 and J usage is TRBJ1-1; 7 bases line up with TRBD1. The CDR3 runs to 15 residues. Germline V gene sequence: CDR1 MNHEY, CDR2 SVGAGI. The ends lost 10 bases at V and 4 bases at J; junction bases unmatched: 15. CDR3 loop: CATPASISGGTEAFF. The CDR3 nucleotides read TGTGCCACCCCTGCCTCGATCTCAGGGGGCACTGAAGCTTTCTTT.

This chain connects TRBV6-5 to TRBJ1-1; possible D gene TRBD1, 5 bases. V lost 2 bases to trimming and J lost 1 base, with 11 bases between them. Germline assignment: CDR1 MNHEY and CDR2 SVGAGI. This CDR3 has 15 residues. In DNA form, the CDR3 reads TGTGCCAGCAGTTACGCGGTCAGGGCGAACACTGAAGCTTTCTTT. This sequence encodes CASSYAVRANTEAFF.

The V gene is TRBV7-6, the J gene TRBJ2-1, with TRBD1 matching over 8 bases. Germline V gene sequence: CDR1 SGHVS, CDR2 FNYEAQ. The junction had 5 bases not matched to a gene; V was cut back by 4 bases and J by 0 bases. There are 16 residues in the CDR3. CDR3 sequence: CASSYRTGSSYNEQFF. The DNA for the CDR3 is TGTGCCAGCAGCTACCGGACAGGGAGCTCCTACAATGAGCAGTTCTTC.

The rearrangement uses TRBV15 and TRBJ2-7, with a possible D match to TRBD2 (6 bases). Germline V CDR1 and CDR2: LNHNV, YYDKDF (reference sequence). This CDR3 is 13 amino acids long. The V end was cut by 6 bases, the J end by 7 bases, with 16 bases between. The CDR3 protein is CATRDGSGSEQYF. CDR3 bases: TGTGCCACCAGAGACGGTAGCGGATCTGAGCAGTACTTC.

The chain employs TRBV5-6 and TRBJ2-2, with 11 bases lining up with TRBD1. The CDR3 consists of 16 residues. With V trimmed by 3 bases and J by 3 bases, 4 bases remained unmatched. Germline V CDR1 and CDR2: SGHDT, YYEEEE. In DNA, the CDR3 is TGTGCCAGCAGCTCGGGACAGGGGGTCTACACCGGGGAGCTGTTTTTT. It encodes CASSSGQGVYTGELFF.